The 2 T cell receptor beta chains reported below all come from one sample, sequenced in a study of molecular identifiers for immune sequencing clone quantification. TCRdb recomputed calls from the PCR reads with MiXCR, one row per CDR3 protein. The data show about 510,000 distinct CDR3 sequences, with approximately 25% seen just once and roughly 0.77% held by the top ten. The sample consisted of naive CD8+ T cells from blood, with Jurkat cell RNA spiked in. Subset meaning: FACS-sorted CD8+CD4-CCR7+CD45RA+ naive T cells. The receptors stem from a human donor in good health. Some libraries in this study had Jurkat cell RNA spiked in.

The rearrangement joins TRBV4-1 to TRBJ2-3; TRBD1 is a possible D gene (6 bases). CDR1 MGHRA and CDR2 YSYEKL come from the germline V gene. V was cut by 3 bases and J by 2 bases, with 9 bases left in between. The CDR3 spans 14 residues. The CDR3 DNA reads TGCGCCAGCAGCCACGGACAGAACACAGATACGCAGTATTTT. Residues: CASSHGQNTDTQYF.

V is TRBV4-3 and J is TRBJ2-5, with 12 bases fitting TRBD2. This CDR3 spans 16 amino acids. After removal of 0 bases from V and 4 bases from J, the junction contained 3 bases not matched to a gene. The V gene's germline CDR1 is LGHNA and CDR2 YSLEER. CDR3: CASSQDEGLAGETQYF. The CDR3 DNA reads TGCGCCAGCAGCCAAGATGAGGGACTAGCGGGAGAGACCCAGTACTTC.